The rows below give T cell receptor beta chains drawn from one sample of a study of human T cells and chemical hapten exposure. TCRdb reprocessed the RACE reads via MiXCR and lists one record per CDR3 protein. The data hold roughly 60,000 distinct CDR3 sequences, with around 12% observed a single time. The material was whole blood, obtained in connection with sensitization to the hapten diphenylcyclopropenone (DPC). The receptors here all came from a man under 40 with alopecia areata. Some clones in this sample may be carry-over from other donors' samples. CDR3s include the opening cysteine and the closing phenylalanine or tryptophan. A D gene is named only where the DNA matches it firmly. Clone size is shown for a subset of rows, as once, few, many or a class of expanded clone.

v_call,d_call,clone_size,j_call,cdr3_nt,cdr3_aa
TRBV20-1,.,many,TRBJ2-2,TGCAGTGCTAGAGAGTCCTCCGGACTAACCGGGGAGCTGTTTTTT,CSARESSGLTGELFF
TRBV7-3,.,many,TRBJ2-2,TGTGCCAGCAGCATTACGAACACCGGGGAGCTGTTTTTT,CASSITNTGELFF
TRBV10-3,.,once,TRBJ2-7,TGTGCCATCAGAGCCGACCGCAACGAGCAGTACTTC,CAIRADRNEQYF
TRBV6-6,TRBD1,many,TRBJ1-2,TGTGCCAGCAGTTACTTTGCTGAGGGACAGGACTATGGCTACACCTTC,CASSYFAEGQDYGYTF
TRBV6-6,TRBD1,few,TRBJ1-2,TGTGCCAGCAGAGACAGGGGTGATTATGTCTATGGCTACACCTTC,CASRDRGDYVYGYTF
TRBV7-8,.,.,TRBJ2-1,TGTGCCAGCAGCTCCCACTACTCTACAATGAAGCAGTTCTTC,CASSSHYSTMKQFF
TRBV6-6,.,few,TRBJ2-7,TGTGCCAGCAGTTACTCCGTCGCGGGGGCATCAGGGCGCCTATACGAGCAGTACTTC,CASSYSVAGASGRLYEQYF
TRBV12-3/TRBV12-4,.,.,TRBJ1-2,TGTGCCAGCGATGACCTGGGACGGTTCGACTATGGCTACACCTTC,CASDDLGRFDYGYTF
TRBV27,.,many,TRBJ1-2,TGTGCCAGCAGAATGGCAGGGTATGGTGGCTACACCTTC,CASRMAGYGGYTF
TRBV7-9,.,few,TRBJ1-1,TGTGCCAGCAGCCCAGGTACAGCTGAAGCTTTCTTT,CASSPGTAEAFF
TRBV6-1,.,many,TRBJ2-7,TGTGCCAGCTGTCCCAAACATTTCTCCTACGAGCAGTACTTC,CASCPKHFSYEQYF
TRBV7-3,.,few,TRBJ1-1,TGTGCCAGCAGCTCGCACGGGGGCGGGCAGACTGAAGCTTTCTTT,CASSSHGGGQTEAFF
TRBV10-3,.,.,TRBJ2-7,TGTGCCATCAGTGAGTCGCTAGGGCCCTACGAGCAGTACTTC,CAISESLGPYEQYF
TRBV5-1,TRBD1,.,TRBJ2-2,TGCGCCAGCAGCCTTACAGGGGGGAACACCGGGGAGCTGTTTTTT,CASSLTGGNTGELFF
TRBV3-1,.,.,TRBJ1-1,TGTGCCAGCAGCCGAAGAAACATGAACACTGAAGCTTTCTTT,CASSRRNMNTEAFF
TRBV19,.,.,TRBJ1-5,TGTGCCAGTAGTTATGTGAGTTTCGACACACAGGTCAATCAGCCCCAGCATTTT,CASSYVSFDTQVNQPQHF